Presented here are 8 T cell receptor beta chains from one specimen sequenced in a study of T cell responses to AZD1222 COVID-19 vaccine. Data came from immunoSEQ multiplex PCR; TCRdb stores just in-frame clones and leaves some out. The sample lists about 90,000 clones; around 89% were seen once. The sample in question was peripheral blood, obtained 28 days after the second AZD1222 dose. The receptors derive from an adult who received the AZD1222 COVID-19 vaccine.

CDR3 DNA sequence: TGTGCCAGTAGCAGTGACAGGGGGGACTCTGGAAACACCATATATTTT. This encodes CASSSDRGDSGNTIYF. This rearrangement joins TRBV19 to TRBJ1-3; 9 bases fit TRBD1. This CDR3 has 16 residues. Germline V gene lookup returns CDR1 LNHDA and CDR2 SQIVND (reference sequence). Trimming took 6 bases from V and 0 from J; bases not matched to a gene: 6.

The chain employs TRBV6-1 and TRBJ1-4; D is unclear. Germline V lookup: CDR1 MNHNS, CDR2 SASEGT. V was cut by 6 bases and J by 1 base, with 9 bases left in between. The CDR3 has 14 amino acids. In nucleotides, the CDR3 is TGTGCCAGCAGCCTGGACGGAACTAATGAAAAACTGTTTTTT. Translation: CASSLDGTNEKLFF.

The V gene is TRBV5-4, the J gene TRBJ1-6; no clear D gene. The CDR3 totals 14 residues. Germline CDR1 reads SGHNT; CDR2 reads YYREEE (reference sequence). V was trimmed by 0 bases and J by 10 bases, leaving 11 bases between them. The CDR3 sequence: CASSLAGKLSPLHF. Written as DNA, the CDR3 is TGTGCCAGCAGCTTGGCCGGAAAACTCTCACCCCTCCACTTT.

The chain joins TRBV6-2 or TRBV6-3 to TRBJ1-2; no clear D. V was clipped by 5 bases and J by 3 bases, with 13 bases between them. Germline V lookup: CDR1 MNHEY, CDR2 SVGEGT. The CDR3 has 14 residues. The CDR3 DNA reads as TGTGCCAGCAGTCTATCAAGGGAACACTATGGCTACACCTTC. It is translated as CASSLSREHYGYTF.

V is TRBV18 and J is TRBJ2-7, with D possibly being TRBD1 or TRBD2 (5 bases each). Germline CDR1 reads KGHSH; CDR2 reads LQKENI. Trimming took 3 bases from V and 5 from J, leaving 17 bases between them. There are 15 residues in the CDR3. CDR3 in DNA: TGTGCCAGCTCACCTAGACAGAGCGGATTCAACGAGCAGTACTTC. Protein: CASSPRQSGFNEQYF.

The chain couples TRBV5-1 to TRBJ1-3, with 9 positions matching TRBD1. Germline V gives CDR1 SGHRS, CDR2 YFSETQ. J was trimmed by 8 bases and V by 2 bases; bases with no gene match: 14. CDR3 length: 17 amino acids. CDR3 sequence (DNA): TGCGCCAGCAGCTTCGGTCTGACAGGGGGGTTTTTAGACACCATATATTTT. It codes for CASSFGLTGGFLDTIYF.

The CDR3 nucleotides are TGTGCCAGCAGTTTAGCAGGGGGCCGGGGGTCCTACAATGAGCAGTTCTTC. Translating gives CASSLAGGRGSYNEQFF. The chain carries TRBV27 and TRBJ2-1, with 8 bases that match TRBD1. Germline V CDR1 and CDR2: MNHEY, SMNVEV (reference sequence). This CDR3 is built from 17 residues. The ends lost 2 bases at V and 1 base at J; junction bases unmatched: 7.

The chain links TRBV5-6 to TRBJ2-7; D is unresolved. Germline V gene lookup returns CDR1 SGHDT and CDR2 YYEEEE. The CDR3 is 13 residues long. V dropped 4 bases and J dropped 1 base, with 9 bases sitting between them. DNA of the CDR3: TGTGCCAGCAGCCCGGACCAGTCCTACGAGCAGTACTTC. Translation gives CASSPDQSYEQYF.